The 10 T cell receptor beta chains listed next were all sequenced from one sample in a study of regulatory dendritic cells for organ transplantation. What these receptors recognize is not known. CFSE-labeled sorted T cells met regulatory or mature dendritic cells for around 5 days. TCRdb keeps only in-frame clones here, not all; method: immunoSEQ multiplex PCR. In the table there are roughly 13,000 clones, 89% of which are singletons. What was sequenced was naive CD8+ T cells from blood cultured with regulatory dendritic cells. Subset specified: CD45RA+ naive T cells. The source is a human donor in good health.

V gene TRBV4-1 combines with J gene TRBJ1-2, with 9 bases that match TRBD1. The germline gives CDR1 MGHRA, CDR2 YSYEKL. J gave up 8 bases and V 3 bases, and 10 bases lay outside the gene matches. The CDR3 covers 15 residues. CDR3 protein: CASSQGTGPWGGYTF. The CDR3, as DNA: TGCGCCAGCAGCCAGGGGACAGGGCCCTGGGGGGGCTACACCTTC.

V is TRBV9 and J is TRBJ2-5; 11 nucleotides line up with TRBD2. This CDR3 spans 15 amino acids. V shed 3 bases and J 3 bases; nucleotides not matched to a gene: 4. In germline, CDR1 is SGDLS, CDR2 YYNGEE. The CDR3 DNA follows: TGTGCCAGCAGCGCCGAGGGACTAGCGGAAGAGACCCAGTACTTC. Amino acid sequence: CASSAEGLAEETQYF.

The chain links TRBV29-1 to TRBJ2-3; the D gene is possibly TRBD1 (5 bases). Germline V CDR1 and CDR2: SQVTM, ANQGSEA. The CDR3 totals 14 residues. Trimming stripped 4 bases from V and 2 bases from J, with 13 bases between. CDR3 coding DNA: TGCAGCGTTGGACAGTTAGTTAACACAGATACGCAGTATTTT. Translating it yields CSVGQLVNTDTQYF.

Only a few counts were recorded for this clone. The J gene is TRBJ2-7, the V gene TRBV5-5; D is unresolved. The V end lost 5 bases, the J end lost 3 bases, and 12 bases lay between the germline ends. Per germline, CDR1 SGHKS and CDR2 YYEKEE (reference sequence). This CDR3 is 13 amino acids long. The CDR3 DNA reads TGTGCCAGCAGGCCTTCCGACGGCTACGAGCAGTACTTC. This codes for CASRPSDGYEQYF.

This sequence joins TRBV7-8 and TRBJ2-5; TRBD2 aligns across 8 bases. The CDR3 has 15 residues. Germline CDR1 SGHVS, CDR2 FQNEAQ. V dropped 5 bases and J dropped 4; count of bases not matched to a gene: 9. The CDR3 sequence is CASSHRTSWPETQYF. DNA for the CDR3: TGTGCCAGCAGCCACCGGACTAGCTGGCCAGAGACCCAGTACTTC. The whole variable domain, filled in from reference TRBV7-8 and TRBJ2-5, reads GAGVSQSPRYKVAKRGQDVALRCDPISGHVSLFWYQQALGQGPEFLTYFQNEAQLDKSGLPSDRFFAERPEGSVSTLKIQRTQQEDSAVYLCASSHRTSWPETQYFGPGTRLLVL.

CDR3 sequence: CAISNQGLGYGYTF. Written as DNA, the CDR3 is TGTGCCATCAGTAATCAGGGTCTAGGCTATGGCTACACCTTC. This chain connects TRBV10-3 to TRBJ1-2; tentatively, D is TRBD1 (5 bases). V lost 5 bases to trimming and J lost 4 bases, with 14 bases between them. CDR1 ENHRY and CDR2 SYGVKD come from the germline V gene. This CDR3 is 14 amino acids long.

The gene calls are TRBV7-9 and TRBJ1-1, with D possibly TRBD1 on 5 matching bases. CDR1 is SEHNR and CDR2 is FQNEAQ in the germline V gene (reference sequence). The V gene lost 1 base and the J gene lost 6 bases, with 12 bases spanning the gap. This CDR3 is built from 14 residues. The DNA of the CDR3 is TGTGCCAGCAGCTTAGAAGGGGTTTTGGCTGAAGCTTTCTTT. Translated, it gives CASSLEGVLAEAFF. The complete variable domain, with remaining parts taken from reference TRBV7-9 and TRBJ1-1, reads DTGVSQNPRHKITKRGQNVTFRCDPISEHNRLYWYRQTLGQGPEFLTYFQNEAQLEKSRLLSDRFSAERPKGSFSTLEIQRTEQGDSAMYLCASSLEGVLAEAFFGQGTRLTVV.

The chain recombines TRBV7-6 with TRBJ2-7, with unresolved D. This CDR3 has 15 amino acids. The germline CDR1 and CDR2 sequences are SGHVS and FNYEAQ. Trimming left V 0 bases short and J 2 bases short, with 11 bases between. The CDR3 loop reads CASSLALPGAYEQYF. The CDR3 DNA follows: TGTGCCAGCAGCTTAGCCTTGCCGGGCGCCTACGAGCAGTACTTC.

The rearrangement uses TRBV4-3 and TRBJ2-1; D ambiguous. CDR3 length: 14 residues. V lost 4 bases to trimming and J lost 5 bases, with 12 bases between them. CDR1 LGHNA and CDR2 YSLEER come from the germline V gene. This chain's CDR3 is CASSPRSLDNEQFF. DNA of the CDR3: TGCGCCAGCAGCCCCCGAAGCCTCGACAATGAGCAGTTCTTC.

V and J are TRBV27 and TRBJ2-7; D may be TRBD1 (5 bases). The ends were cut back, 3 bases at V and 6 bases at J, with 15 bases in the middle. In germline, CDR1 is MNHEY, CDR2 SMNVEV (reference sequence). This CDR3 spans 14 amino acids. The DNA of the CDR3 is TGTGCCAGCAGTTTTTCCAGGGAACTGGGCGAGCAGTACTTC. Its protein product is CASSFSRELGEQYF.